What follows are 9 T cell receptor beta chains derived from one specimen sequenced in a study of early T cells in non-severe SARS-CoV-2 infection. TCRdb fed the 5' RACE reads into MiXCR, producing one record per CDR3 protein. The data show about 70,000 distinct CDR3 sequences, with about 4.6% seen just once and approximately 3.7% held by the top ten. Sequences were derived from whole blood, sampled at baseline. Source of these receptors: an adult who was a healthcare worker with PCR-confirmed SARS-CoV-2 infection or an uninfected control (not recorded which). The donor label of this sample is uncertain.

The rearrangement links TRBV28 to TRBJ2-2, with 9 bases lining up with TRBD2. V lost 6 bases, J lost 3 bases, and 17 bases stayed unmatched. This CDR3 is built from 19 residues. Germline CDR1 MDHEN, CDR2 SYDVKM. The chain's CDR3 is CASRPTRRRGGLDTGELFF. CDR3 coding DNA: TGTGCCAGCAGACCTACCAGGAGGCGGGGGGGACTCGACACCGGGGAGCTGTTTTTT.

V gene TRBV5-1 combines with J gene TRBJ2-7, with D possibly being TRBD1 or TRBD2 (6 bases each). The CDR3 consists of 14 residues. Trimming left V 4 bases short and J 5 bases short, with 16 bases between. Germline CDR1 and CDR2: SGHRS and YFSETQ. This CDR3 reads CASSTEGRGDEQYF. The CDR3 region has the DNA TGCGCCAGCAGCACGGAGGGCAGGGGCGACGAGCAGTACTTC.

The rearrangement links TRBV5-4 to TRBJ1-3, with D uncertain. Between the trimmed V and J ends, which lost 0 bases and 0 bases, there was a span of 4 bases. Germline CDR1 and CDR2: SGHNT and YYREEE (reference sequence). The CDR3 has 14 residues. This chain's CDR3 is CASSLADSGNTIYF. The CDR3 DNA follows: TGTGCCAGCAGCTTGGCCGACTCTGGAAACACCATATATTTT.

The CDR3 DNA reads TGTGCCAGCAGCCCTTTTAATGAGCAGTTCTTC. Encoded protein: CASSPFNEQFF. The chain has TRBV6-2 or TRBV6-3 and TRBJ2-1, with no clear D. V was shortened by 6 bases and J by 7 bases, with 7 bases between the two germline ends. The germline gives CDR1 MNHEY, CDR2 SVGEGT. CDR3 length: 11 residues.

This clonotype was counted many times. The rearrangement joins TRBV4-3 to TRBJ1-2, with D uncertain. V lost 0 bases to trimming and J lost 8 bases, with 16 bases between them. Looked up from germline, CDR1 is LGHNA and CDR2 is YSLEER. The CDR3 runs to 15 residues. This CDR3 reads CASSQETGVREGYTF. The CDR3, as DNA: TGCGCCAGCAGCCAAGAAACGGGCGTGAGGGAAGGCTACACCTTC.

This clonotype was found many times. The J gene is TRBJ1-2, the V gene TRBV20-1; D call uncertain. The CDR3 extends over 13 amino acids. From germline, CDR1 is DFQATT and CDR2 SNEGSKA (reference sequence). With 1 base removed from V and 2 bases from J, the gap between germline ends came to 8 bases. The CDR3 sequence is CSARVVGNYGYTF. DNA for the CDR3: TGCAGTGCTAGAGTGGTAGGGAACTATGGCTACACCTTC.

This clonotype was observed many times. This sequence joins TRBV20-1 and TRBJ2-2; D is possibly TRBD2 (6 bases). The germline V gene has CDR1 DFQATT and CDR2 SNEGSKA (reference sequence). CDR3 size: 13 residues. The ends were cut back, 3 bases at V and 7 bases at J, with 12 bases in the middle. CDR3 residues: CSARTGVYGELFF. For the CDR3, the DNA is TGCAGTGCTAGGACGGGGGTTTACGGGGAGCTGTTTTTT.

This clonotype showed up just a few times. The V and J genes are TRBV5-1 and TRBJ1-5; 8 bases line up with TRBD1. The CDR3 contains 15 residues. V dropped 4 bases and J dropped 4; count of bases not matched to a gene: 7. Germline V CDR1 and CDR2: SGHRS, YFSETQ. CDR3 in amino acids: CASSPGQGGNQPQHF. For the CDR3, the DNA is TGCGCCAGCAGCCCTGGACAGGGAGGAAATCAGCCCCAGCATTTT.

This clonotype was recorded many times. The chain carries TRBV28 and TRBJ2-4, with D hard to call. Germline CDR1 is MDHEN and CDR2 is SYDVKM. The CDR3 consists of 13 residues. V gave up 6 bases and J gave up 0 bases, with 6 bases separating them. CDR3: CASSPIAKNIQYF. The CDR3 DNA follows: TGTGCCAGCAGCCCTATAGCCAAAAACATTCAGTACTTC.